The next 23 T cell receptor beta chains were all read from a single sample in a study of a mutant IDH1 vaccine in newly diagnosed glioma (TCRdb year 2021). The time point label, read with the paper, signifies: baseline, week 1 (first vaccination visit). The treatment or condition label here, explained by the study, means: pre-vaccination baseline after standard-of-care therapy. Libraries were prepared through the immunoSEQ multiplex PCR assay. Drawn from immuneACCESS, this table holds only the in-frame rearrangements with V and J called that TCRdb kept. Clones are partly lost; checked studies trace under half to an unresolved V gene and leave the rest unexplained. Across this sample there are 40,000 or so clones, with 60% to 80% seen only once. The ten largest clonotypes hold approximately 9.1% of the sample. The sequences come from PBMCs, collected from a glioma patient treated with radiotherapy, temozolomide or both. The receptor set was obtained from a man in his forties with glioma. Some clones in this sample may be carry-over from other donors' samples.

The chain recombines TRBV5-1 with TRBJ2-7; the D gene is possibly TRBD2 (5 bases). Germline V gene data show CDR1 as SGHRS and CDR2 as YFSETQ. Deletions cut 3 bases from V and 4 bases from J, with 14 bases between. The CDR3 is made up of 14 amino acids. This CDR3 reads CASSYREQLYEQYF. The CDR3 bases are TGCGCCAGCAGCTACCGGGAACAACTTTACGAGCAGTACTTC.

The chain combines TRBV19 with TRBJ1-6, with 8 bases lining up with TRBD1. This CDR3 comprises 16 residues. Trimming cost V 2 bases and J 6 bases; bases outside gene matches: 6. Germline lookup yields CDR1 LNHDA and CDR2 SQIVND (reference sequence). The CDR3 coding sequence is TGTGCCAGTAGTATAAAGACAGGGGTGGTTAATTCACCCCTCCACTTT. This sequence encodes CASSIKTGVVNSPLHF.

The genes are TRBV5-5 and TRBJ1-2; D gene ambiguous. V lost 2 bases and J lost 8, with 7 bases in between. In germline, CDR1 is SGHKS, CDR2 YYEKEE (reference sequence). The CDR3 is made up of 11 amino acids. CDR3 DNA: TGTGCCAGCAGCTTCCCGAGCGGCTACACCTTC. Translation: CASSFPSGYTF.

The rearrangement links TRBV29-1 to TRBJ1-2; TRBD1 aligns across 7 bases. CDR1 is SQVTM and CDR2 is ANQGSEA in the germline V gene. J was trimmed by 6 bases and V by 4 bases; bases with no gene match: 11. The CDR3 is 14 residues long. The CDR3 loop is CSVATTGTVNGYTF. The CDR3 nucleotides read TGCAGCGTTGCCACCACCGGGACAGTCAATGGCTACACCTTC. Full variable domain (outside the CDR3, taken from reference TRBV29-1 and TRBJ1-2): SAVISQKPSRDICQRGTSLTIQCQVDSQVTMMFWYRQQPGQSLTLIATANQGSEATYESGFVIDKFPISRPNLTFSTLTVSNMSPEDSSIYLCSVATTGTVNGYTFGSGTRLTVV.

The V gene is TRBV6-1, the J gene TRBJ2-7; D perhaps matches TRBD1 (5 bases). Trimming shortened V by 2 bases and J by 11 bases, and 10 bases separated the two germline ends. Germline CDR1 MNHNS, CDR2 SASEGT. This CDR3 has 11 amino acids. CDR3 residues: CASSEKGREYF. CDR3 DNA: TGTGCCAGCAGTGAAAAGGGGCGAGAGTACTTC.

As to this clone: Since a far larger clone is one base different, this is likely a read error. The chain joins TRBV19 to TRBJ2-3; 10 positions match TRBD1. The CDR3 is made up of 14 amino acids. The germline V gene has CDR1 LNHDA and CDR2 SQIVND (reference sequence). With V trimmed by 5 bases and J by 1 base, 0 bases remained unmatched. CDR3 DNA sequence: TGTGCCAGTAGTGGGACAGGGGGCACAGATACGCAGTATTTT. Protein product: CASSGTGGTDTQYF.

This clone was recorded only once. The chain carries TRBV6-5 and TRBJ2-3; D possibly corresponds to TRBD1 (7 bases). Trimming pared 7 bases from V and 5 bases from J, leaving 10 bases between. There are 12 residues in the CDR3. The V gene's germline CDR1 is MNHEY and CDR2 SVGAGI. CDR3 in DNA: TGTGCCAGCACTCAGGGGGGAGATACGCAGTATTTT. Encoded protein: CASTQGGDTQYF.

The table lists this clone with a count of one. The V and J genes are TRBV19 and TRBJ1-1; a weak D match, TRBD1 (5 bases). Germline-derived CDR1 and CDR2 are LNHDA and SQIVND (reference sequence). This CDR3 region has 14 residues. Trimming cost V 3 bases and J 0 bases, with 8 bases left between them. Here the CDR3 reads CASSISGMNTEAFF. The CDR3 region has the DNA TGTGCCAGTAGTATTTCAGGGATGAACACTGAAGCTTTCTTT.

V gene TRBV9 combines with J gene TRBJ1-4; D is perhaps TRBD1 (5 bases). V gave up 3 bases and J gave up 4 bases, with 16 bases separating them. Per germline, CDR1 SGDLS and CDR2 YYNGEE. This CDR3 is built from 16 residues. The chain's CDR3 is CASSAYTGQVNEKLFF. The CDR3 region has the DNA TGTGCCAGCAGCGCATACACCGGACAAGTTAATGAAAAACTGTTTTTT.

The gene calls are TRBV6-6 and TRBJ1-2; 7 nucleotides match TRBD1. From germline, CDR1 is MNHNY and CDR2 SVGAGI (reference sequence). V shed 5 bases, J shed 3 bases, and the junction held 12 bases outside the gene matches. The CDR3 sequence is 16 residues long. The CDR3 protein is CASSSRQGGLDYGYTF. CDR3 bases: TGTGCCAGCAGTAGTCGACAGGGCGGTTTGGACTATGGCTACACCTTC.

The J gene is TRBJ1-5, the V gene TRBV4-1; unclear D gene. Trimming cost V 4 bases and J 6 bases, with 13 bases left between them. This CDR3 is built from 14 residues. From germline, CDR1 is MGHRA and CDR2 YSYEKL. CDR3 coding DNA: TGCGCCAGCAGCCGTACGGGGAAGGGTCAGCCCCAGCATTTT. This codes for CASSRTGKGQPQHF.

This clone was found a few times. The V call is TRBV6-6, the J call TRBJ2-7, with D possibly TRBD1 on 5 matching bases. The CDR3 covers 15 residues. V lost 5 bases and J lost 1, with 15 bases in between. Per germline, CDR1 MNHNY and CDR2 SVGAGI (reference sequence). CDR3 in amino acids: CASSLTGEVSYEQYF. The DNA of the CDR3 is TGTGCCAGCAGTCTTACAGGAGAAGTATCCTACGAGCAGTACTTC.

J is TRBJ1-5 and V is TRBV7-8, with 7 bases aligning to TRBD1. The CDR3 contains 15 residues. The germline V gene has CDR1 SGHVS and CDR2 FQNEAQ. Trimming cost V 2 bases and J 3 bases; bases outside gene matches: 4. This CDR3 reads CASSLLTGNNQPQHF. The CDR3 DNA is TGTGCCAGCAGCTTATTGACAGGGAACAATCAGCCCCAGCATTTT.

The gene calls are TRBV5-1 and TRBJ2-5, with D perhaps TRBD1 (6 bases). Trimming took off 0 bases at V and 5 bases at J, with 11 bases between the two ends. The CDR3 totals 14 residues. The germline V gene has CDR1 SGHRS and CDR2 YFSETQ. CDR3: CASSLGTGTETQYF. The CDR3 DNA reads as TGCGCCAGCAGCTTGGGTACAGGGACGGAGACCCAGTACTTC.

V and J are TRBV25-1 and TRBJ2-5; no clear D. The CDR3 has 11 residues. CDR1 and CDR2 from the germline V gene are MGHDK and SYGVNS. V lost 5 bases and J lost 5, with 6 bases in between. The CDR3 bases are TGTGCCAGCAGTACATCGGAGACCCAGTACTTC. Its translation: CASSTSETQYF. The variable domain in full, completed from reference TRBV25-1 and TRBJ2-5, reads EADIYQTPRYLVIGTGKKITLECSQTMGHDKMYWYQQDPGMELHLIHYSYGVNSTEKGDLSSESTVSRIRTEHFPLTLESARPSHTSQYLCASSTSETQYFGPGTRLLVL.

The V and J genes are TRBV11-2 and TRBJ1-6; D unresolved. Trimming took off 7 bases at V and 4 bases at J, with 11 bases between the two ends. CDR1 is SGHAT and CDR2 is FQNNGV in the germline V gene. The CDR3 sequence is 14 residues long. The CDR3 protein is CASKLALYNSPLHF. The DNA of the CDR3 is TGTGCCAGCAAGCTCGCCCTATATAATTCACCCCTCCACTTT. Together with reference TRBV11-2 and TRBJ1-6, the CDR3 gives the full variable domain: EAGVAQSPRYKIIEKRQSVAFWCNPISGHATLYWYQQILGQGPKLLIQFQNNGVVDDSQLPKDRFSAERLKGVDSTLKIQPAKLEDSAVYLCASKLALYNSPLHFGNGTRLTVT.

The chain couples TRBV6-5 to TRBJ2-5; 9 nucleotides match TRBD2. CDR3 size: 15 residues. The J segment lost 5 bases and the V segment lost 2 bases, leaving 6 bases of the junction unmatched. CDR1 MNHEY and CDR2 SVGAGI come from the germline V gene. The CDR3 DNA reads TGTGCCAGCAGTTACGCGGGACTAGCTAGTGAGACCCAGTACTTC. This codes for CASSYAGLASETQYF.

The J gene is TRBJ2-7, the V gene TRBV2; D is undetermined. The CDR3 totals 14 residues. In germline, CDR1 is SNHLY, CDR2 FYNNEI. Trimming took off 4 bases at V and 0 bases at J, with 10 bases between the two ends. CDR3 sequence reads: CASSVDKTSYEQYF. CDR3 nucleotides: TGTGCCAGCAGTGTTGACAAGACCTCCTACGAGCAGTACTTC. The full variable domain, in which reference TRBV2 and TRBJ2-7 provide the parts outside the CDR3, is EPEVTQTPSHQVTQMGQEVILRCVPISNHLYFYWYRQILGQKVEFLVSFYNNEISEKSEIFDDQFSVERPDGSNFTLKIRSTKLEDSAMYFCASSVDKTSYEQYFGPGTRLTVT.

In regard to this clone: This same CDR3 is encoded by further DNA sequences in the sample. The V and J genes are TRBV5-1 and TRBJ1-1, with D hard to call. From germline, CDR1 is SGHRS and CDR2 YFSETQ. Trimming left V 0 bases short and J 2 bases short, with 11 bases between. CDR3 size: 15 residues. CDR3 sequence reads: CASSLGAAGNTEAFF. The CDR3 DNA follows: TGCGCCAGCAGCTTGGGGGCAGCAGGTAACACTGAAGCTTTCTTT.

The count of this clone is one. CDR3 nucleotides: TGTGCCATCAGTGGGGGACAGGGGAACACTGAAGCTTTCTTT. Its translation: CAISGGQGNTEAFF. J is TRBJ1-1 and V is TRBV10-3, with TRBD1 matching 9 bases. This CDR3 contains 14 residues. In germline, CDR1 is ENHRY, CDR2 SYGVKD. V was clipped by 4 bases and J by 1 base; unmatched bases: 1.

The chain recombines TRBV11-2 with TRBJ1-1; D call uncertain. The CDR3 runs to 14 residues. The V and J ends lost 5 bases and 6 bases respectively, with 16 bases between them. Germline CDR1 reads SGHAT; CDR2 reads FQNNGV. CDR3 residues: CASSPDPGRAEAFF. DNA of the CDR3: TGTGCCAGCAGCCCAGACCCGGGGAGGGCTGAAGCTTTCTTT.

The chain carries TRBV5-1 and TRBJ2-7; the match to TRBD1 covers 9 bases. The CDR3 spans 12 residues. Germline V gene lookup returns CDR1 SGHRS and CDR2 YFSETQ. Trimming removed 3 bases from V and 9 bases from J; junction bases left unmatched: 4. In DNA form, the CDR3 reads TGCGCCAGCAGCTCGACAGGGGGAGTGCAGTACTTC. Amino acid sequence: CASSSTGGVQYF. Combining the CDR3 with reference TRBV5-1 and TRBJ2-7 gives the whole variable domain KAGVTQTPRYLIKTRGQQVTLSCSPISGHRSVSWYQQTPGQGLQFLFEYFSETQRNKGNFPGRFSGRQFSNSRSEMNVSTLELGDSALYLCASSSTGGVQYFGPGTRLTVT.

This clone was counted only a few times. The CDR3 here is CATAKFMGSPLHF. The CDR3 region has the DNA TGTGCCACAGCTAAGTTCATGGGTTCACCCCTCCACTTT. The J gene is TRBJ1-6, the V gene TRBV6-5; D not certain. Germline V lookup: CDR1 MNHEY, CDR2 SVGAGI. The CDR3 runs 13 residues. The ends were cut back, 10 bases at V and 9 bases at J, with 16 bases in the middle.